This TCR beta chain was recorded in a study of CD8+ T cells in alopecia areata. Study overall: Severity among treated patients was scored by the percentage of scalp area affected. Study conclusions and caveats: Sequenced scalp T cells also include alphabeta T cells resident in normal skin. Normal scalp had lower clonality than lesional scalp, with alopecia totalis/universalis lesions showing this most strongly.

To note about this clone: Its cognate antigen is unknown.

cDNA serving as the sequencing template came from extracted, reverse transcribed RNA. Libraries were prepared by immunoSEQ multiplex PCR; TCRdb keeps only in-frame clonotypes and omits some of them. The repertoire holds just over 150,000 clones, 50% to 70% seen once, with about 0.94% in the top ten. The treatment is: oral pan-JAK inhibitor, 5-10 mg twice daily. Sampling of alopecia areata patients yielded lesional scalp punch biopsies as well as peripheral blood. CDR1 GTSNPN and CDR2 SVGIG come from the germline V gene (reference sequence). This CDR3 is 12 amino acids long. With V trimmed by 7 bases and J by 4 bases, 6 bases remained unmatched.

Sequencing used CD4+ T cells sorted from blood, obtained at week 4, from a patient treated with tofacitinib. This TCR came from a human donor with alopecia areata. The V call is TRBV30, the J call TRBJ2-7; 8 positions agree with TRBD1. The CDR3 sequence is CAYTRTGYEQYF. As DNA, the CDR3 is TGTGCCTACACTAGGACAGGGTACGAGCAGTACTTC.